The 8 T cell receptor beta chains below come from one sample, sequenced in a study of T cell responses to AZD1222 COVID-19 vaccine. This table comes from immunoSEQ multiplex PCR, and its TCRdb copy is limited to in-frame clones, with some not included. The repertoire consists of about 140,000 clones, with more than 70% occurring once and the leading ten covering approximately 1.8%. This sample comprised peripheral blood, obtained 28 days after the second AZD1222 dose. Source of these receptors: an adult who received the AZD1222 COVID-19 vaccine.

This sequence joins TRBV5-6 and TRBJ2-7; the D gene is possibly TRBD1 (6 bases). Germline CDR1 SGHDT, CDR2 YYEEEE. This CDR3 region has 14 residues. Trimming stripped 7 bases from V and 3 bases from J, with 17 bases between. CDR3 sequence reads: CASSLGGLIYEQYF. As DNA, the CDR3 is TGTGCCAGCTCCTTAGGGGGTCTGATCTACGAGCAGTACTTC.

CDR3 sequence reads: CASIFNNEQFF. CDR3 nucleotides: TGTGCCAGCATCTTCAACAATGAGCAGTTCTTC. The chain recombines TRBV3-1 (or the pseudogene TRBV3-2) with TRBJ2-1; no firm D call. This CDR3 contains 11 residues. Germline V gene sequence: CDR1 LGHDT, CDR2 YNNKEL (reference sequence). V was shortened by 7 bases and J by 5 bases, with 6 bases between the two germline ends.

The CDR3, as DNA: TGTGCCACCAGCAGAGATCAGGATGAAAAACTGTTTTTT. Protein sequence: CATSRDQDEKLFF. The chain is built from TRBV15 and TRBJ1-4; unclear D gene. V gave up 0 bases and J gave up 6 bases, with 5 bases separating them. The CDR3 runs 13 residues. The germline V gene encodes CDR1 LNHNV and CDR2 YYDKDF (reference sequence).

V is TRBV11-1 and J is TRBJ2-3; unclear D gene. The CDR3 runs to 15 residues. Germline V gene data show CDR1 as SGHAT and CDR2 as FQDESV (reference sequence). The V end lost 5 bases, the J end lost 1 base, and 13 bases lay between the germline ends. CDR3: CASSRLQLGTDTQYF. DNA of the CDR3: TGTGCCAGCAGCCGCCTGCAATTGGGCACAGATACGCAGTATTTT.

V is TRBV4-2 and J is TRBJ2-7; no reliable D call. The CDR3 is made up of 17 amino acids. Trimming took 5 bases from V and 1 from J, leaving 21 bases between them. Germline lookup yields CDR1 LGHNA and CDR2 YNFKEQ. CDR3: CASSARAGGLESYEQYF. DNA of the CDR3: TGTGCCAGCAGCGCCCGGGCAGGCGGTCTAGAGTCCTACGAGCAGTACTTC.

The chain couples TRBV5-1 to TRBJ2-5; 9 bases are shared with TRBD1. CDR3 size: 17 residues. Germline V lookup: CDR1 SGHRS, CDR2 YFSETQ. V gave up 7 bases and J gave up 5 bases; unmatched junction bases: 18. The CDR3 here is CASETGGGPAGRETQYF. CDR3 DNA sequence: TGCGCCAGCGAAACAGGGGGCGGTCCGGCCGGCCGGGAGACCCAGTACTTC.

V usage is TRBV4-3 and J usage is TRBJ2-4; 8 bases are shared with TRBD1. CDR1 LGHNA and CDR2 YSLEER come from the germline V gene. The J segment lost 8 bases and the V segment lost 1 base, leaving 7 bases of the junction unmatched. This CDR3 spans 15 amino acids. The CDR3 DNA is TGCGCCAGCAGCCAAGTTCAGGGGGCTGGAGACATTCAGTACTTC. Its protein product is CASSQVQGAGDIQYF.

This CDR3 reads CSVEAGSTDTQYF. DNA for the CDR3: TGCAGCGTGGAGGCGGGGTCCACAGATACGCAGTATTTT. The chain recombines TRBV29-1 with TRBJ2-3; tentative D call: TRBD2 (6 bases). The V and J ends lost 6 bases and 2 bases respectively, with 12 bases between them. The CDR3 sequence is 13 residues long. Per germline, CDR1 SQVTM and CDR2 ANQGSEA.